This TCR beta chain was identified in a study of CD8 T cells in Susac syndrome. Regarding the study as a whole: An acknowledgment was made by the study that its TCR sequencing and HLA analysis involved relatively few individuals.

Of note for this clonotype: The antigen is unknown. Relative to the germline gene, one junction end is altered; a read error may explain this.

The CDR3 is made up of 13 amino acids. Germline CDR1 reads LGHDT; CDR2 reads YNNKEL (reference sequence). Random hexamers were used to reverse transcribe the RNA input (about 0.5 to 1 ug). The CDR3 of TCR beta was amplified by immunoSEQ multiplex PCR across 54 Vbeta and 13 Jbeta. TCRdb analysed the immunoSEQ multiplex PCR reads with MiXCR anew, one entry per CDR3 protein. The sample lists roughly 190,000 distinct CDR3 sequences, about 95% occurring once. In contrast to the negatively isolated CD8+ and CD4+ T cells, TEMRA cells were FACS-enriched. The chain combines TRBV3-1 with TRBJ2-7, with no clear D. The source material was CD4+ T cells from PBMCs. The receptor was isolated from a human donor in good health. CDR3 amino acids: CASSKDPPYEQYF. The CDR3 DNA reads TGTGCCAGCAGCAAAGATCCCCCCTACGAGCAGTACTTC.